The clone carrying this T cell receptor beta chain has a count of ten or more. The sample is drawn from a study of identical twins. The CDR3 is made up of 12 amino acids. The germline CDR1 and CDR2 sequences are SGHDT and YYEEEE. Trimming shortened V by 3 bases and J by 7 bases, and 8 bases separated the two germline ends. A universal primer binding site was introduced by template switching. The final cDNA contained unique molecular identifiers. TCRdb itself ran the 5' RACE reads through MiXCR, one entry per CDR3 protein. The sample records 200,000 to 300,000 distinct CDR3 sequences, about 10% being singletons.

Material for sequencing was memory T cells sorted from blood. This chain connects TRBV5-6 to TRBJ2-1; no definite D call. The sequence was obtained from a man aged 50 to 59 in good health. This CDR3 reads CASSSGGNEQFF. The CDR3 DNA sequence: TGTGCCAGCAGCTCAGGTGGAAATGAGCAGTTCTTC. Together with reference TRBV5-6 and TRBJ2-1, the CDR3 gives the full variable domain: DAGVTQSPTHLIKTRGQQVTLRCSPKSGHDTVSWYQQALGQGPQFIFQYYEEEERQRGNFPDRFSGHQFPNYSSELNVNALLLGDSALYLCASSSGGNEQFFGPGTRLTVL.